A selection of T cell receptor beta chains follows, all from one sample in a study of OX40 agonist ivuxolimab in advanced cancers. Generated by immunoSEQ multiplex PCR, the TCRdb table keeps only in-frame clones and is missing some. The sample includes some 10,000 clones, about three quarters seen only once; the top ten take roughly 23%. Sequencing used CD4+ or CD8+ T cells sorted from blood, obtained in a trial of the OX40 agonist ivuxolimab. The receptors were gathered from an adult with an advanced solid tumor such as melanoma, head and neck, liver or kidney cancer. Each CDR3 is given with its conserved first and last residue. The D gene is left open where the match is weak. Where a row states a size, it is once, few, many or the class of an expanded clone; other rows omit it.

abundance,v_gene,j_gene,d_gene,CDR3nt,CDR3aa
few,TRBV27,TRBJ2-7,NA,TGTGCCAGCAGTCGATTCAGGGGGGGGTCCTACGAGCAGTACTTC,CASSRFRGGSYEQYF
NA,TRBV27,TRBJ2-7,TRBD2,TGTGCCAGCAGTTACGGGGGGACCCTCTACGAGCAGTACTTC,CASSYGGTLYEQYF
NA,TRBV7-9,TRBJ1-2,NA,TGTGCCAGCAGCCCGATGGACACCATCGGCTATGGCTACACCTTC,CASSPMDTIGYGYTF
NA,TRBV9,TRBJ1-1,NA,TGTGCCAGCAGCGCCCCACGGATGCAAGCTTTCTTT,CASSAPRMQAFF
NA,TRBV7-2,TRBJ2-3,NA,TGTGCCAGCAGTTCCGCGACTATTAGCACAGATACGCAGTATTTT,CASSSATISTDTQYF
NA,TRBV29-1,TRBJ2-2,NA,TGCAGCGTCCCCCTCGGAGGGAGTGGGTCCGGGGAGCTGTTTTTT,CSVPLGGSGSGELFF
NA,TRBV7-7,TRBJ2-1,NA,TGTGCCAGCAGCCCCGGACTTTCTAATGAGCAGTTCTTC,CASSPGLSNEQFF
once,TRBV9,TRBJ1-2,NA,TGTGCCAGCAGCCCCAACGACTACACCTTC,CASSPNDYTF
NA,TRBV10-3,TRBJ2-5,NA,TGTGCCATCAGTGAGCTAGGGTACCAAGAGACCCAGTACTTC,CAISELGYQETQYF
NA,TRBV6-5,TRBJ1-2,NA,TGTGCCAGCAGGGACAGCAATCAGGGCTACACCTTC,CASRDSNQGYTF
NA,TRBV11-2,TRBJ1-2,NA,TGTGCCAGCAGCTTGGGATCCTATGGCTACACCTTC,CASSLGSYGYTF
NA,TRBV6-4,TRBJ2-5,NA,TGTGCCAGCAGTCCCCGTCTGACAGGGGGTCAAGTGCGGGAGGTGTACTTC,CASSPRLTGGQVREVYF
NA,TRBV19,TRBJ1-5,NA,TGTGCCAGTAGTATATCCAGGAGCAATCAGCCCCAGCATTTT,CASSISRSNQPQHF
NA,TRBV19,TRBJ2-1,NA,TGTGCCAGTAGCCCCTGGGTAGCCCGTGAGTATGAGCAGTTCTTC,CASSPWVAREYEQFF
few,TRBV7-3,TRBJ1-1,NA,TGTGCCAGCAGCCCCTGGACAGAAAAAGCTTTCTTT,CASSPWTEKAFF
NA,TRBV29-1,TRBJ2-3,TRBD1,TGCAGCGCCAATCCGACAGGGTCTACGGCAGATACGCAGTATTTT,CSANPTGSTADTQYF
NA,TRBV27,TRBJ2-7,TRBD2,TGTGCCAGCAGTTGGACTAGCGGGCCGGGAGAGCAGTACTTC,CASSWTSGPGEQYF
NA,TRBV5-8,TRBJ2-4,TRBD1,TGTGCCAGCAGCCGGGGACAGGGGGCAGAAAACATTCAGTACTTC,CASSRGQGAENIQYF
NA,TRBV5-4,TRBJ2-3,NA,TGTGCCAGCAACCAAAGGGGTAGCGGCCATAAAGATACGCAGTATTTT,CASNQRGSGHKDTQYF
NA,TRBV4-3,TRBJ2-2,NA,TGCGCCAGCAGCCAAGATTGGGGGGGCGGACAGGTTCGGCTTTTGTCCGGGGAGCTGTTTTTT,CASSQDWGGGQVRLLSGELFF
large,TRBV28,TRBJ2-1,NA,TGTGCCAGCAGTTTCCCCAATGAGCAGTTCTTC,CASSFPNEQFF
NA,TRBV19,TRBJ2-1,TRBD2,TGTGCCAGTAGTGTAGCGGGAGTCGTTCGGGAGCAGTTCTTC,CASSVAGVVREQFF
NA,TRBV5-5,TRBJ1-1,NA,TGTGCCAGCAGCTTGGAATTGTACCGGGGTAACACTGAAGCTTTCTTT,CASSLELYRGNTEAFF
NA,TRBV4-3,TRBJ2-1,TRBD2,TGCGCCAGCAGCCAAGAACTCTCCGGACTAGCGGGAGTTGTAGACAATGAGCAGTTCTTC,CASSQELSGLAGVVDNEQFF
once,TRBV4-3,TRBJ2-1,TRBD2,TGCGCCAGCAGCCAGGGACTAAATTATGAGCAGTTCTTC,CASSQGLNYEQFF
NA,TRBV4-1,TRBJ2-3,NA,TGCGCCAGCAGCCAAGCAGCAACGGGGACAGATACGCAGTATTTT,CASSQAATGTDTQYF
once,TRBV7-9,TRBJ1-1,NA,TGTGCCAGCAGCCCTCCTGGGGCCCTGAACACTGAAGCTTTCTTT,CASSPPGALNTEAFF
NA,TRBV18,TRBJ1-4,NA,TGTGCCAGCTCCGGACCAGAGACTGAAAAACTGTTTTTT,CASSGPETEKLFF
NA,TRBV7-9,TRBJ2-2,NA,TGTGCCAGCACTCCCTCCTGGTCCGGGGAGCTGTTTTTT,CASTPSWSGELFF
NA,TRBV4-1,TRBJ2-7,NA,TGCGCCAGCAGCCAGGGCCGAGGGGGGCAGTACTTC,CASSQGRGGQYF
NA,TRBV5-4,TRBJ2-1,TRBD2,TGTGCCAGCAGTTTAACCCCAGAGCGGGAGGTCCCCTATTACAATGAGCAGTTCTTC,CASSLTPEREVPYYNEQFF
few,TRBV15,TRBJ1-5,TRBD1,TGTGCCACCAGGAGTGGACAGGGGGTTCAGCCCCAGCATTTT,CATRSGQGVQPQHF
NA,TRBV30,TRBJ2-7,NA,TGTGCCGCCAGCGAAGGACGGAGTTTCTACGAGCAGTACTTC,CAASEGRSFYEQYF
few,TRBV5-1,TRBJ1-4,TRBD1,TGCGCCAGCAGCTTTCATCCGGGACAGGGGGCCGGTAATGAAAAACTGTTTTTT,CASSFHPGQGAGNEKLFF
medium-sized,TRBV6-6,TRBJ1-4,NA,TGTGCCAGCGGACCATGGGCGGGAACTAATGAAAAACTGTTTTTT,CASGPWAGTNEKLFF
NA,TRBV29-1,TRBJ1-4,NA,TGCAGCGTTGAGGAGGTCGATGGTGAAAAACTGTTTTTT,CSVEEVDGEKLFF
few,TRBV27,TRBJ2-7,TRBD1,TGTGCCAGCAGTTTAGCCTTGACAGGGGCACCCTACGAGCAGTACTTC,CASSLALTGAPYEQYF
NA,TRBV28,TRBJ2-5,NA,TGTGCCAGCCAGGACGCGGGAGAGACCCAGTACTTC,CASQDAGETQYF
NA,TRBV9,TRBJ1-2,NA,TGTGCCAGCAGCCCGGGAGACAGTCCTAACTATGGCTACACCTTC,CASSPGDSPNYGYTF
NA,TRBV19,TRBJ2-1,NA,TGTGCCAGTAGTATTTCCGGGACAACAGAGCAGTTCTTC,CASSISGTTEQFF
NA,TRBV7-9,TRBJ2-2,NA,TGTGCCAGCAGCCCCCCGTCCGGCAAACCGAACACCGGGGAGCTGTTTTTT,CASSPPSGKPNTGELFF
NA,TRBV7-2,TRBJ2-7,NA,TGTGCCAGCAGCTTAGAGCTAGCTCCTTCCTACGAGCAGTACTTC,CASSLELAPSYEQYF
few,TRBV4-1,TRBJ2-7,TRBD1,TGCGCCAGCAGCCAGGACAGGGGGCTGAACGAGCAGTACTTC,CASSQDRGLNEQYF
once,TRBV28,TRBJ2-7,TRBD2,TGTGCCAGCAGGTATACTAGCGGGCCCTACGAGCAGTACTTC,CASRYTSGPYEQYF
NA,TRBV4-2,TRBJ2-2,TRBD2,TGTGCCAGCAGCCAAGGTCAGGCTAGCGGGAGCCTTAACACCGGGGAGCTGTTTTTT,CASSQGQASGSLNTGELFF
medium-sized,TRBV27,TRBJ2-5,NA,TGTGCCAGCAGTTTATCTGGTGGAGAGACCCAGTACTTC,CASSLSGGETQYF